Detailed here is one T cell receptor beta chain. These data are taken from a study of control samples from healthy donors and cancer patients. V lost 2 bases and J lost 0; bases outside the gene matches: 10. The CDR3 consists of 17 residues. CDR1 is MNHEY, CDR2 SMNVEV, per germline (reference sequence). Libraries were prepared by immunoSEQ multiplex PCR; TCRdb keeps only in-frame clonotypes and omits some of them. This table holds 100,000 to 150,000 clones, 80% to 95% found once. This receptor was obtained from a man aged 18 to 30 in good health. V gene TRBV27 combines with J gene TRBJ2-7, with 7 bases lining up with TRBD2. The sequenced sample consisted of blood. CDR3 region: CASSLVGGRGYSYEQYF. The CDR3 DNA is TGTGCCAGCAGTTTAGTCGGGGGGAGGGGCTACTCCTACGAGCAGTACTTC.